These 15 T cell receptor beta chains share one sample of origin, sequenced in a study of cytomegalovirus exposure and HLA in healthy donors. This PCR relied on a set of 60 Vbeta primers and 13 Jbeta primers. Sequenced by immunoSEQ multiplex PCR; TCRdb stores in-frame clones only, minus some. The sample lists about 180,000 clones, around three quarters occurring once. Sequenced material: PBMCs. Source of these receptors: a woman between 45 and 60 years old in good health and CMV-seropositive.

This clone appeared once. The chain uses TRBV7-6 and TRBJ2-7; 11 bases are shared with TRBD2. J gave up 5 bases and V 1 base, and 7 bases lay outside the gene matches. The CDR3 is 16 residues long. In germline, CDR1 is SGHVS, CDR2 FNYEAQ. The CDR3 here is CASSLEVAGGPNEQYF. The CDR3, as DNA: TGTGCCAGCAGCTTAGAGGTAGCGGGAGGGCCTAACGAGCAGTACTTC. Together with reference TRBV7-6 and TRBJ2-7, the CDR3 gives the full variable domain: GAGVSQSPRYKVTKRGQDVALRCDPISGHVSLYWYRQALGQGPEFLTYFNYEAQQDKSGLPNDRFSAERPEGSISTLTIQRTEQRDSAMYRCASSLEVAGGPNEQYFGPGTRLTVT.

This clone was seen a handful of times. J is TRBJ1-1 and V is TRBV7-9; 9 bases match TRBD1. With 3 bases clipped from V and 4 bases from J, the junction kept 9 bases outside the gene matches. The CDR3 sequence is 16 residues long. CDR1 and CDR2 from the germline V gene are SEHNR and FQNEAQ (reference sequence). The CDR3 loop is CASSFFIGQGSTEAFF. As DNA, the CDR3 is TGTGCCAGCAGCTTCTTTATAGGACAGGGGAGCACTGAAGCTTTCTTT.

This rearrangement joins TRBV7-9 to TRBJ2-3; weak D call: TRBD1 (5 bases). Between the trimmed V and J ends, which lost 1 base and 0 bases, there was a span of 8 bases. The CDR3 spans 15 residues. CDR1 is SEHNR, CDR2 FQNEAQ, per germline (reference sequence). The CDR3 protein is CASSLGGRSTDTQYF. CDR3 DNA: TGTGCCAGCAGCTTAGGGGGCAGAAGCACAGATACGCAGTATTTT.

In its sample, this clone was seen a few times. CDR3 coding DNA: TGTGCCAGCACCAAAGGGACTAGCGGACACAATGAGCAGTTCTTC. It specifies CASTKGTSGHNEQFF. V usage is TRBV6-6 and J usage is TRBJ2-1; 11 bases match TRBD2. The CDR3 runs 15 residues. Per the germline V gene, CDR1 is MNHNY and CDR2 is SVGAGI (reference sequence). The V and J ends lost 7 bases and 5 bases, in that order; junction bases with no gene match: 7.

This clone appeared once. One junction end disagrees with the germline gene, perhaps due to a read error. The V and J genes are TRBV7-9 and TRBJ2-7; D unresolved. Per the germline V gene, CDR1 is SEHNR and CDR2 is FQNEAQ (reference sequence). The CDR3 spans 11 residues. CDR3 sequence (DNA): TGTGCCAGCAGCCCCCCCACCGAGCGGTACTTC. Its protein is CASSPPTERYF. The entire variable domain, with the rest obtained from reference TRBV7-9 and TRBJ2-7, is as follows: DTGVSQNPRHKITKRGQNVTFRCDPISEHNRLYWYRQTLGQGPEFLTYFQNEAQLEKSRLLSDRFSAERPKGSFSTLEIQRTEQGDSAMYLCASSPPTERYFGPGTRLTVT.

The rearrangement joins TRBV9 to TRBJ1-1; D may be TRBD1 (5 bases). The CDR3 contains 14 residues. Trimming removed 0 bases from V and 1 base from J, with 7 bases in between. CDR1 is SGDLS and CDR2 is YYNGEE in the germline V gene. The CDR3 reads CASSVGQTNTEAFF. Written as DNA, the CDR3 is TGTGCCAGCAGCGTAGGACAGACGAACACTGAAGCTTTCTTT.

The chain is built from TRBV2 and TRBJ1-1; D not certain. The V gene lost 10 bases and the J gene lost 8 bases, with 14 bases spanning the gap. Germline-derived CDR1 and CDR2 are SNHLY and FYNNEI. The CDR3 has 11 residues. The CDR3 loop reads CATAKEVEAFF. CDR3 nucleotide sequence: TGTGCCACCGCTAAAGAGGTGGAAGCTTTCTTT.

The chain is built from TRBV28 and TRBJ2-7; D remains unclear. CDR3 length: 14 residues. V lost 7 bases and J 3 bases, leaving 16 bases between the germline ends. The germline V gene has CDR1 MDHEN and CDR2 SYDVKM. The CDR3 loop is CASTQWASLYEQYF. The CDR3 DNA reads TGTGCCAGCACCCAATGGGCATCCCTCTACGAGCAGTACTTC.

The chain recombines TRBV7-8 with TRBJ1-1, with a weak D call TRBD1 (5 bases). Germline V gives CDR1 SGHVS, CDR2 FQNEAQ. V was clipped by 5 bases and J by 5 bases, with 18 bases between them. The CDR3 consists of 15 residues. CDR3 residues: CASSARLGGRTEAFF. The CDR3 nucleotides read TGTGCCAGCAGCGCTCGATTGGGGGGGAGGACTGAAGCTTTCTTT.

The V gene is TRBV6-5, the J gene TRBJ1-1; 7 nucleotides agree with TRBD1. With V trimmed by 6 bases and J by 0 bases, 4 bases remained unmatched. CDR3 length: 14 amino acids. Germline CDR1 is MNHEY and CDR2 is SVGAGI. The CDR3 bases are TGTGCCAGCAGAACGGGACAGATGAACACTGAAGCTTTCTTT. This gives the protein CASRTGQMNTEAFF.

In its sample, this clone was seen a few times. The chain's CDR3 is CASSQAGQGADTQYF. The CDR3 DNA follows: TGTGCCAGCAGTCAGGCGGGACAGGGAGCAGATACGCAGTATTTT. J is TRBJ2-3 and V is TRBV7-2; 9 nucleotides agree with TRBD1. After removal of 6 bases from V and 4 bases from J, the junction contained 8 bases not matched to a gene. The CDR3 spans 15 residues. Germline V gives CDR1 SGHTA, CDR2 FQGNSA. The full variable domain, with the rest looked up from reference TRBV7-2 and TRBJ2-3, is GAGVSQSPSNKVTEKGKDVELRCDPISGHTALYWYRQSLGQGLEFLIYFQGNSAPDKSGLPSDRFSAERTGGSVSTLTIQRTQQEDSAVYLCASSQAGQGADTQYFGPGTRLTVL.

This sequence joins TRBV4-1 and TRBJ2-7; TRBD2 aligns across 8 bases. The CDR3 loop spans 18 amino acids. The germline gives CDR1 MGHRA, CDR2 YSYEKL. The J segment lost 7 bases and the V segment lost 1 base, leaving 18 bases of the junction unmatched. CDR3 coding DNA: TGCGCCAGCAGCCAAGTTCCGGCGCGGGAGGTGGGTAAGCGGGAGCAGTACTTC. Encoded protein: CASSQVPAREVGKREQYF.

V usage is TRBV18 and J usage is TRBJ2-7, with D possibly being TRBD1 (6 bases). The ends were cut back, 1 base at V and 3 bases at J, with 7 bases in the middle. Germline V gives CDR1 KGHSH, CDR2 LQKENI. The CDR3 is made up of 13 amino acids. The CDR3 here is CASSPRDNYEQYF. CDR3 sequence (DNA): TGTGCCAGCTCACCACGGGACAACTACGAGCAGTACTTC.

CDR3 nucleotides: TGTGCCAGCACCCGACTGGGCGGGAACAATGAGCAGTTCTTC. Translating it yields CASTRLGGNNEQFF. V is TRBV14 and J is TRBJ2-1, with D perhaps matching TRBD2 (6 bases). The CDR3 sequence is 14 residues long. V was clipped by 7 bases and J by 5 bases, with 15 bases between them. CDR1 SGHDN and CDR2 FVKESK come from the germline V gene.

The chain recombines TRBV7-2 with TRBJ1-1, with TRBD1 as a possible D gene (5 bases). CDR1 and CDR2 (germline): SGHTA, FQGNSA. Deletions cut 5 bases from V and 11 bases from J, with 21 bases between. This CDR3 is built from 14 residues. CDR3 nucleotide sequence: TGTGCCAGCAGCCGGGGCGGGGAGGGCCTAGGGGCTTTCTTT. The encoded protein is CASSRGGEGLGAFF.